The present T cell receptor (beta chain) was sequenced within a study of cytomegalovirus exposure and HLA in healthy donors. Study-wide points: As was reported, the classifier diagnosed cytomegalovirus status with high specificity and sensitivity. A later analysis associated around 17,000 TCR beta sequences with HLA alleles at a 0.05 false discovery rate. It was only CMV serostatus that was available as immune exposure information. Further analysis was carried out later, and it showed several of the most significant clusters appearing linked to common viral pathogens.

A note on this clone: Its antigen is undetermined.

Amplification used 60 Vbeta primers and 13 Jbeta primers. TCRdb keeps only in-frame clones here, not all; method: immunoSEQ multiplex PCR. This listing includes tens of thousands of clones. Sequenced material: PBMCs. The receptor was isolated from a man over 45 in good health and CMV-seropositive.

The CDR3 here is CASSLAFLAGEFQFF. CDR3 in DNA: TGTGCCAGCAGCTTAGCCTTTCTAGCGGGAGAATTTCAGTTCTTC. This sequence joins TRBV7-2 and TRBJ2-1; 10 bases fit TRBD2. Germline values: CDR1 SGHTA, CDR2 FQGNSA. Trimming cost V 0 bases and J 13 bases; bases outside gene matches: 9. The CDR3 has 15 amino acids.